This passage covers 26 T cell receptor beta chains from one sample sequenced in a study of PD-L1 blockade in urothelial cancer. Assay used: immunoSEQ multiplex PCR; TCRdb lists only in-frame clones, some missing. The sample holds about 100,000 clones; about nine tenths are singletons and the top ten take just over 0.9%. The sample in question was PBMCs, obtained around atezolizumab (anti-PD-L1) treatment. The receptors come from a woman of 80 years or more with urothelial cancer.

The chain employs TRBV28 and TRBJ1-2, with D maybe TRBD1 (6 bases). The CDR3 loop spans 14 amino acids. The V gene's germline CDR1 is MDHEN and CDR2 SYDVKM. V was pared by 5 bases and J by 6 bases, with 16 bases between. The CDR3: CASSVQGSPHGYTF. Here the CDR3 DNA reads TGTGCCAGCAGTGTACAGGGCTCTCCCCATGGCTACACCTTC.

This chain joins TRBV2 and TRBJ2-1; TRBD2 might be the D (6 bases). Germline-derived CDR1 and CDR2 are SNHLY and FYNNEI. This CDR3 has 15 amino acids. The ends were cut back, 2 bases at V and 3 bases at J, with 11 bases in the middle. Here the CDR3 reads CASSELAGLYNEQFF. The CDR3, as DNA: TGTGCCAGCAGTGAATTGGCGGGACTCTACAATGAGCAGTTCTTC.

The chain employs TRBV28 and TRBJ2-7; 10 bases fit TRBD2. Trimming cost V 8 bases and J 7 bases; bases outside gene matches: 11. CDR1 and CDR2 (germline): MDHEN, SYDVKM. The CDR3 extends over 14 amino acids. This CDR3 is CASGTGTSAREQYF. Written as DNA, the CDR3 is TGTGCCAGCGGGACCGGGACTAGCGCTCGTGAGCAGTACTTC.

This sequence joins TRBV5-6 and TRBJ1-1; 8 positions match TRBD1. J gave up 10 bases and V 5 bases, and 19 bases lay outside the gene matches. Germline CDR1 and CDR2: SGHDT and YYEEEE. The CDR3 covers 16 residues. The DNA for the CDR3 is TGTGCCAGCAGTTACACAGGGGGTGGGTCCAGGTCTCCAGCTTTCTTT. Protein sequence: CASSYTGGGSRSPAFF.

The chain has TRBV5-1 and TRBJ2-1; TRBD2 matches 16 bases. Trimming at V came to 6 bases and at J to 4 bases, leaving 1 base not matched to a gene. CDR1 SGHRS and CDR2 YFSETQ come from the germline V gene. The CDR3 spans 15 residues. The CDR3 DNA reads TGCGCCAGCAAGGGACTAGCGGGGGGGTACAATGAGCAGTTCTTC. Translating it yields CASKGLAGGYNEQFF.

The chain employs TRBV6-1 and TRBJ1-3, with D possibly TRBD1 on 5 matching bases. The V end lost 4 bases, the J end lost 4 bases, and 11 bases lay between the germline ends. There are 14 residues in the CDR3. From germline, CDR1 is MNHNS and CDR2 SASEGT. CDR3 DNA sequence: TGTGCCAGCAGTGGAGGGACTTCAGGAAACACCATATATTTT. Protein product: CASSGGTSGNTIYF.

This chain joins TRBV28 and TRBJ1-4, with 10 bases identical to TRBD1. With 7 bases clipped from V and 4 bases from J, the junction kept 6 bases outside the gene matches. Germline V gene lookup returns CDR1 MDHEN and CDR2 SYDVKM. This CDR3 spans 15 amino acids. CDR3 DNA sequence: TGTGCCAGCAATTCACGGACAGGGGGTAATGAAAAACTGTTTTTT. Its translation: CASNSRTGGNEKLFF.

The J gene is TRBJ1-1, the V gene TRBV7-6; 7 positions agree with TRBD1. From germline, CDR1 is SGHVS and CDR2 FNYEAQ. The CDR3 is made up of 17 amino acids. V dropped 2 bases and J dropped 6; count of bases not matched to a gene: 15. CDR3 coding DNA: TGTGCCAGCAGCTTATACGGGCCGGGACAGCCCGGGGCTGAAGCTTTCTTT. Translated: CASSLYGPGQPGAEAFF.

This chain joins TRBV2 and TRBJ2-3, with 11 bases matching TRBD2. CDR1 and CDR2 from the germline V gene are SNHLY and FYNNEI. There are 15 residues in the CDR3. V gave up 8 bases and J gave up 2 bases; unmatched junction bases: 6. The CDR3 DNA follows: TGTGCCAGCGGGAGACTAGCGGGGACCACAGATACGCAGTATTTT. Its protein product is CASGRLAGTTDTQYF.

CDR3: CASSVAGVPKGGELFF. CDR3 nucleotide sequence: TGTGCCAGCAGTGTTGCGGGGGTCCCAAAGGGCGGGGAGCTGTTTTTT. The J gene is TRBJ2-2, the V gene TRBV25-1; 7 bases agree with TRBD2. The CDR3 has 16 amino acids. With V trimmed by 4 bases and J by 7 bases, 12 bases remained unmatched. Germline CDR1 reads MGHDK; CDR2 reads SYGVNS.

The V call is TRBV4-1, the J call TRBJ1-2; the match to TRBD1 covers 8 bases. The V gene's germline CDR1 is MGHRA and CDR2 YSYEKL. J gave up 0 bases and V 4 bases, and 1 base lay outside the gene matches. There are 14 residues in the CDR3. The CDR3 bases are TGCGCCAGCAGCCCAGGGGGCACTAACTATGGCTACACCTTC. It yields the protein CASSPGGTNYGYTF.

The gene calls are TRBV27 and TRBJ1-2; D may be TRBD1 (5 bases). Between the trimmed V and J ends, which lost 8 bases and 8 bases, there was a span of 15 bases. In germline, CDR1 is MNHEY, CDR2 SMNVEV (reference sequence). This CDR3 has 12 amino acids. Written as DNA, the CDR3 is TGTGCCAGCTCGGAGCGGGGCCGGGGCTACACCTTC. Amino acids: CASSERGRGYTF.

About this clone itself: The conserved phenylalanine or tryptophan normally closing the CDR3 is absent here, so this likely arose from a read error. The chain uses TRBV6-5 and TRBJ1-2; perhaps TRBD1 as D (6 bases). In germline, CDR1 is MNHEY, CDR2 SVGAGI. The CDR3 is 13 residues long. V lost 7 bases and J lost 4, with 13 bases in between. Written as DNA, the CDR3 is TGTGCCAGCAAGCCCGGGACAAGCTATGGCTACACCCTC. Translating gives CASKPGTSYGYTL.

This sequence joins TRBV6-1 and TRBJ1-2, with no clear D. This CDR3 region has 15 residues. V dropped 1 base and J dropped 4 bases, with 13 bases sitting between them. The germline V gene has CDR1 MNHNS and CDR2 SASEGT. CDR3 sequence reads: CASSEDTIPLYGYTF. The CDR3, as DNA: TGTGCCAGCAGTGAAGACACCATCCCCCTCTATGGCTACACCTTC.

J is TRBJ2-7 and V is TRBV11-2, with 7 nucleotides matching TRBD1. This CDR3 comprises 14 residues. Germline V lookup: CDR1 SGHAT, CDR2 FQNNGV. Trimming removed 5 bases from V and 0 bases from J; junction bases left unmatched: 4. In nucleotides, the CDR3 is TGTGCCAGCAGCCGTGGGGACAGCTCCTACGAGCAGTACTTC. Amino acids: CASSRGDSSYEQYF.

This clone was counted once. The chain carries TRBV5-1 and TRBJ1-1; TRBD1 aligns across 7 bases. Unmatched junction bases numbered 9, after V lost 4 bases and J lost 3 bases. This CDR3 region has 15 residues. Per the germline V gene, CDR1 is SGHRS and CDR2 is YFSETQ. The CDR3 protein is CASSTHRGVDTEAFF. The CDR3 DNA reads TGCGCCAGCAGCACTCACAGGGGTGTAGACACTGAAGCTTTCTTT.

The V and J genes are TRBV18 and TRBJ1-2, with 8 positions matching TRBD1. Trimming cost V 3 bases and J 4 bases; bases outside gene matches: 4. Per the germline V gene, CDR1 is KGHSH and CDR2 is LQKENI. This CDR3 spans 14 amino acids. The CDR3: CASSPGTGSYGYTF. The DNA for the CDR3 is TGTGCCAGCTCACCCGGGACAGGAAGCTATGGCTACACCTTC.

CDR3 residues: CASSPWAAQETQYF. CDR3 nucleotides: TGTGCCAGCAGCCCGTGGGCAGCTCAAGAGACCCAGTACTTC. The rearrangement uses TRBV5-8 and TRBJ2-5; D gene unclear. The CDR3 is 14 amino acids. The germline V and J ends were trimmed by 4 bases and 2 bases, with 12 bases remaining between them. In germline, CDR1 is SGHTS, CDR2 YDEGEE.

The chain has TRBV30 and TRBJ2-1; 11 nucleotides match TRBD2. In germline, CDR1 is GTSNPN, CDR2 SVGIG (reference sequence). The CDR3 is made up of 15 amino acids. Unmatched junction bases numbered 6, after V lost 3 bases and J lost 5 bases. The CDR3, as DNA: TGTGCCTGGAGAACTAGCGGGAGTTTTGACAATGAGCAGTTCTTC. The encoded protein is CAWRTSGSFDNEQFF.

The chain links TRBV2 to TRBJ2-1; maybe TRBD2 (5 bases). V was clipped by 5 bases and J by 0 bases, with 11 bases between them. The CDR3 loop spans 15 amino acids. From germline, CDR1 is SNHLY and CDR2 FYNNEI. The CDR3 spells CASSSTRNSYNEQFF. DNA of the CDR3: TGTGCCAGCAGTTCCACTAGGAACTCCTACAATGAGCAGTTCTTC.

This chain uses TRBV10-3 with TRBJ1-3; D might be TRBD1 (5 bases). Germline CDR1 and CDR2: ENHRY and SYGVKD. The CDR3 length is 17 residues. V dropped 0 bases and J dropped 8 bases, with 20 bases sitting between them. DNA of the CDR3: TGTGCCATCAGTGAGTCGACAGCCTCCTTATCCAGGGACACCATATATTTT. Translated, it gives CAISESTASLSRDTIYF.

The chain carries TRBV10-3 and TRBJ2-5; the match to TRBD1 covers 8 bases. This CDR3 contains 14 residues. J gave up 5 bases and V 11 bases, and 13 bases lay outside the gene matches. CDR1 and CDR2 from the germline V gene are ENHRY and SYGVKD. CDR3 in DNA: TGTGCCTCAGGACAGGGTGGTTTGACGGAGACCCAGTACTTC. Its protein product is CASGQGGLTETQYF.

V usage is TRBV19 and J usage is TRBJ2-6; 9 nucleotides line up with TRBD1. Unmatched junction bases numbered 6, after V lost 1 base and J lost 2 bases. In germline, CDR1 is LNHDA, CDR2 SQIVND (reference sequence). The CDR3 spans 18 residues. The CDR3: CASSIAGQGTPGANVLTF. CDR3 DNA sequence: TGTGCCAGTAGTATAGCGGGACAGGGAACCCCTGGGGCCAACGTCCTGACTTTC.

The chain employs TRBV5-8 and TRBJ1-2, with D tentatively TRBD1 (6 bases). Trimming shortened V by 2 bases and J by 6 bases, and 14 bases separated the two germline ends. The CDR3 extends over 14 amino acids. CDR1 and CDR2 (germline): SGHTS, YDEGEE. CDR3 in DNA: TGTGCCAGCAGCTTCCTTTCAGGGGTGAATGGCTACACCTTC. Its protein product is CASSFLSGVNGYTF.

This sequence joins TRBV5-1 and TRBJ2-7; 7 bases map to TRBD1. V lost 4 bases, J lost 4 bases, and 8 bases stayed unmatched. Germline V CDR1 and CDR2: SGHRS, YFSETQ. This CDR3 has 14 amino acids. The CDR3 region has the DNA TGCGCCAGCAGCGTGGCCGGGACAGAATACGAGCAGTACTTC. The encoded protein is CASSVAGTEYEQYF.

This chain links TRBV11-2 with TRBJ2-7, with D perhaps TRBD1 (5 bases). In germline, CDR1 is SGHAT, CDR2 FQNNGV. CDR3 length: 17 amino acids. V lost 2 bases and J 3 bases, leaving 20 bases between the germline ends. The CDR3 sequence: CASSLYIGVGQLYEQYF. DNA for the CDR3: TGTGCCAGCAGCTTATATATAGGGGTGGGGCAACTCTACGAGCAGTACTTC.